This is a list of T cell receptor beta chains from one sample in a study of shared clonotypes between healthy human individuals. TCRdb's copy holds only in-frame clones and misses some; the assay was immunoSEQ multiplex PCR. This table holds 2,500,000 or so clones, about 92% found once. The sample comprised naive CD4+ T cells sorted from blood. The receptors stem from a young man in good health. The CDR3 runs from the conserved cysteine through the conserved F or W. A D gene is named only where the DNA matches it firmly. Some rows mark clone size as missing; the rest say once, few, many or name a class of expanded clone.

>.|TRBV27|.|TRBJ1-3
CASGYLSGNTIYF
TGTGCCAGCGGATATCTTTCGGGAAACACCATATATTTT
>.|TRBV28|TRBD2|TRBJ2-5
CASALAGGGQETQYF
TGTGCCAGCGCCCTAGCGGGGGGGGGCCAAGAGACCCAGTACTTC
>.|TRBV11-3|.|TRBJ2-1
CASSLDGGGDEQFF
TGTGCCAGCAGCTTAGACGGAGGGGGCGATGAGCAGTTCTTC
>.|TRBV10-3|.|TRBJ2-3
CAISEGGGTRDTQYF
TGTGCCATCAGTGAAGGAGGGGGGACAAGGGATACGCAGTATTTT
>.|TRBV5-1|TRBD1|TRBJ1-4
CASSYRGPNEKLFF
TGCGCCAGCAGCTACAGGGGTCCTAATGAAAAACTGTTTTTT
>.|TRBV13|.|TRBJ2-7
CASRLRGYSYEQYF
TGTGCCAGCAGACTAAGGGGGTACTCCTACGAGCAGTACTTC
>.|TRBV29-1|.|TRBJ1-1
CSVEWGLGTEAFF
TGCAGCGTTGAGTGGGGCCTAGGAACTGAAGCTTTCTTT
>.|TRBV2|.|TRBJ2-5
CASSDQGGETQYF
TGTGCCAGCAGTGATCAGGGAGGAGAGACCCAGTACTTC
>.|TRBV7-2|TRBD1|TRBJ2-7
CASSTTIRTGFHEQYF
TGTGCCAGCAGCACCACCATCCGGACAGGATTCCACGAGCAGTACTTC
>.|TRBV9|TRBD1|TRBJ2-7
CASSPPGGQGNSYEQYF
TGTGCCAGCAGCCCGCCGGGGGGACAGGGTAATTCGTACGAGCAGTACTTC
>.|TRBV11-2|TRBD1|TRBJ1-2
CASSTRTGIGGYTF
TGTGCCAGCAGCACCCGGACAGGGATCGGGGGGTACACCTTC
>.|TRBV5-4|.|TRBJ2-7
CASSLGVAYEQYF
TGTGCCAGCAGCTTGGGAGTAGCCTACGAGCAGTACTTC
>.|TRBV18|.|TRBJ2-5
CASSPSGTEETQYF
TGTGCCAGCTCACCTTCCGGGACGGAAGAGACCCAGTACTTC
>once|TRBV19|.|TRBJ1-5
CASSPLLGQRTDNQPQHF
TGTGCCAGTAGCCCCCTTCTGGGACAACGGACGGACAATCAGCCCCAGCATTTT
>.|TRBV18|TRBD1|TRBJ2-5
CASSIGTAETQYF
TGTGCCAGCTCAATTGGGACAGCGGAGACCCAGTACTTC
>.|TRBV29-1|.|TRBJ2-3
CSVEGATDTQYF
TGCAGCGTTGAAGGTGCAACAGATACGCAGTATTTT
>.|TRBV11-3|TRBD2|TRBJ2-1
CASSLVSGGGGNEQFF
TGTGCCAGCAGCTTAGTCAGCGGGGGAGGGGGCAATGAGCAGTTCTTC
>.|TRBV14|TRBD1|TRBJ1-2
CASSQDPTGYGYTF
TGTGCCAGCAGCCAAGATCCGACAGGGTATGGCTACACCTTC
>.|TRBV1|.|TRBJ2-5
CTSSQVVIAGGPETQYF
TGCACCAGCAGCCAAGTGGTAATAGCGGGGGGGCCGGAGACCCAGTACTTC
>.|TRBV28|.|TRBJ1-5
CASLTGSNQPQHF
TGTGCCAGCCTCACAGGCTCCAATCAGCCCCAGCATTTT
>.|TRBV28|TRBD1|TRBJ1-4
CASSPGTGWEKLFF
TGTGCCAGCAGTCCCGGGACAGGGTGGGAAAAACTGTTTTTT
>.|TRBV5-1|TRBD1|TRBJ2-4
CASSHGTELAKNIQYF
TGCGCCAGCAGCCACGGGACAGAACTAGCCAAAAACATTCAGTACTTC
>.|TRBV7-9|.|TRBJ2-3
CASSLNADTQYF
TGTGCCAGCAGCTTGAATGCAGATACGCAGTATTTT
>.|TRBV28|TRBD2|TRBJ2-7
CASTIVAGGAYEQYF
TGTGCCAGCACGATAGTAGCGGGGGGCGCCTACGAGCAGTACTTC
>.|TRBV20-1|.|TRBJ2-1
CSARHLEQFF
TGCAGTGCCCGTCACCTAGAGCAGTTCTTC